This TCR beta chain is from a study of CD8 T cells in ankylosing spondylitis. Broader study findings: Disease-linked clones proved CD8+ and comparatively uncommon in peripheral blood. Reportedly, disease-linked clones are significantly enriched in ankylosing spondylitis patients' matched synovial fluid. Typical of ankylosing spondylitis blood, it appeared, was a TCR beta motif of under 10 highly homologous variants.

Note on this clonotype: Antigen specificity is unknown.

Quantitative 5'-RACE with molecular barcodes generated TCR beta libraries. TCRdb redid the calling of the 5' RACE reads with MiXCR, one entry per CDR3 protein. The data contain 200,000 or so distinct CDR3 sequences, 18% of them seen just once; the ten biggest clones take up 4.3%. V lost 3 bases to trimming and J lost 5 bases; unmatched junction nucleotides: 4. There are 15 residues in the CDR3. Germline-derived CDR1 and CDR2 are LGHNA and YNFKEQ. Sequencing was done on a sample of blood, either unsorted or a sorted T cell fraction (not recorded which). The genes are TRBV4-2 and TRBJ2-1, with 10 bases aligning to TRBD2. The TCR comes from a male donor under 35 with ankylosing spondylitis or in good health (not recorded which). CDR3 region: CASSQGTSEDNEQFF. In DNA form, the CDR3 reads TGTGCCAGCAGCCAGGGGACTAGCGAAGACAATGAGCAGTTCTTC.